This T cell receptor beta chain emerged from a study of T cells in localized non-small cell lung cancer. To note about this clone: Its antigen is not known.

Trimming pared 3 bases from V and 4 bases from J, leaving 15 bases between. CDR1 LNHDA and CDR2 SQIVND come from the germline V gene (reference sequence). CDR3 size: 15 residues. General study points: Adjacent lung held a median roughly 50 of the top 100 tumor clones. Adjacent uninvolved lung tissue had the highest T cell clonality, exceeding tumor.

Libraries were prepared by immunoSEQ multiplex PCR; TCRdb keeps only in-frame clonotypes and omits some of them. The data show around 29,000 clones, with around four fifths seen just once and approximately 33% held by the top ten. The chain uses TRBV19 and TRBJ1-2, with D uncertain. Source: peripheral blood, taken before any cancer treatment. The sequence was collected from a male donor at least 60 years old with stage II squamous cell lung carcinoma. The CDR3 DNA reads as TGTGCCAGTAGTATGGGTAAAAATCGGGCCTATGGCTACACCTTC. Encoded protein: CASSMGKNRAYGYTF.